This is a list of T cell receptor beta chains from one sample in a study of T cells in Graves' hyperthyroidism and ophthalmopathy. TCRdb recomputed calls from the multiplex PCR reads with MiXCR, one row per CDR3 protein. The data contain approximately 600,000 distinct CDR3 sequences, roughly 15% of them seen just once; the ten biggest clones take up about 4%. What was sequenced was blood. The receptor source for this set is a middle-aged woman with Graves' ophthalmopathy. CDR3s include the opening cysteine and the closing phenylalanine or tryptophan. A D gene is named only where the DNA matches it firmly. Clone size is stated in some rows and not others, as once, few, many or a class when expanded.

TRBJ2-7 | TRBV6-5 | NA | many | TGTGCCAGCAGACTCAACTACGAGCAGTACTTC | CASRLNYEQYF
TRBJ1-2 | TRBV12-3/TRBV12-4 | NA | NA | TGTGCCAGCCGGTTTAAAGGGGGGGACTATGGCTACACCTTC | CASRFKGGDYGYTF
TRBJ2-5 | TRBV27 | NA | many | TGTGCCAGCAGTCGCGGACAGCACCAAGAGACCCAGTACTTC | CASSRGQHQETQYF
TRBJ2-2 | TRBV19 | TRBD2 | many | TGTGCCAGTAGTAATTCGGGAGGTGCCGGGGAGCTGTTTTTT | CASSNSGGAGELFF
TRBJ1-2 | TRBV29-1 | NA | many | TGCAGCGTTGCGCGAATAACAGGAAACTATGGCTACACCTTC | CSVARITGNYGYTF
TRBJ2-7 | TRBV6-1 | TRBD2 | few | TGTGCCAGCAGTGGGGGGACTAGCGGAGTGGCCTACGAGCAGTACTTC | CASSGGTSGVAYEQYF
TRBJ1-1 | TRBV12-3/TRBV12-4 | TRBD1 | many | TGTGCCAGCAGACGACCAAGACAGGGGGATAGGGGTGAAGCTTTCTTT | CASRRPRQGDRGEAFF
TRBJ2-7 | TRBV28 | NA | many | TGTGCCAGCATCTCAAGGGGGGAGTACGAGCAGTACTTC | CASISRGEYEQYF
TRBJ1-2 | TRBV12-3/TRBV12-4 | NA | many | TGTGCCAGCACCTCCTCGACTCGCTATGGCTACACCTTC | CASTSSTRYGYTF
TRBJ1-3 | TRBV14 | NA | NA | TGTGCCAGCAGCCCAGTTGGGGTCATCTCTGGAAACACCATATATTTT | CASSPVGVISGNTIYF
TRBJ2-7 | TRBV18 | TRBD1 | few | TGTGCCAGCTCACCGAATCCCGGGACAGGGACCTACGAGCAGTACTTC | CASSPNPGTGTYEQYF
TRBJ1-2 | TRBV28 | NA | NA | TGTGCCAGCACTGGGACCTGGCCCTATGGCTACACCTTC | CASTGTWPYGYTF
TRBJ1-2 | TRBV12-3/TRBV12-4 | NA | many | TGTGCCAGCAGTTCTCCGACAGAAATCTATGGCTACACCTTC | CASSSPTEIYGYTF
TRBJ2-7 | TRBV10-3 | TRBD2 | many | TGTGCCATCAGTGATGGTACTAGCGGGAGCTACGAGCAGTACTTC | CAISDGTSGSYEQYF
TRBJ2-7 | TRBV28 | NA | many | TGTGCCAGCAAACCCGGGACGGACTCCTACGAGCAGTACTTC | CASKPGTDSYEQYF
TRBJ1-4 | TRBV6-1 | TRBD1 | few | TGTGCCAGCAGTGTCATTGCAGGGGGGGCTCCGCGGAAACTGTTTTTT | CASSVIAGGAPRKLFF
TRBJ2-7 | TRBV6-5 | NA | NA | TGTGCCAGCAGTTACCTCCTGGGCGAGCAGTACTTC | CASSYLLGEQYF
TRBJ2-5 | TRBV6-1 | TRBD1 | few | TGTGCCAGCAGCAGACAGGGCTCGGGAGAGACCCAGTACTTC | CASSRQGSGETQYF
TRBJ1-5 | TRBV6-1 | NA | many | TGTGCCAGCAGTATGGGTTCTCAGCCCCAGCATTTT | CASSMGSQPQHF
TRBJ2-7 | TRBV7-9 | NA | few | TGTGCCAGCAGCTTCGGGACTCCGAGGGACTACGAGCAGTACTTC | CASSFGTPRDYEQYF
TRBJ1-5 | TRBV29-1 | NA | few | TGCAGCGTTGAAGATCGGACCCGGGGAGGGCGCAGACTTAGCAATCAGCCCCAGCATTTT | CSVEDRTRGGRRLSNQPQHF
TRBJ2-2 | TRBV4-1 | NA | many | TGCGCCAGCAGCCAAATTCGCGGCGGCGCGTACACCGGGGAGCTGTTTTTT | CASSQIRGGAYTGELFF
TRBJ2-7 | TRBV6-2/TRBV6-3 | NA | many | TGTGCCAGCAGTAAGCCAGGGATCTCCTACGAGCAGTACTTC | CASSKPGISYEQYF
TRBJ1-1 | TRBV7-2 | TRBD1 | many | TGTGCCAGCAGCTTAGCGGGGGGACAGTATGAAGCTTTCTTT | CASSLAGGQYEAFF
TRBJ2-7 | TRBV30 | TRBD2 | NA | TGTGCCTGGAGTGTAGGAGCGGGGCACTACGAGCAGTACTTC | CAWSVGAGHYEQYF
TRBJ1-1 | TRBV30 | TRBD1 | NA | TGTGCCTGGAGTTCACCGACAGGGGGGAACACTGAAGCTTTCTTT | CAWSSPTGGNTEAFF
TRBJ2-5 | TRBV19 | NA | NA | TGTGCCAGTAGTATGTCGTACGGCCAAGAGACCCAGTACTTC | CASSMSYGQETQYF
TRBJ2-7 | TRBV9 | NA | few | TGTGCCAGCAGGAGGGACTTCAGCTCCTACGAGCAGTACTTC | CASRRDFSSYEQYF
TRBJ2-6 | TRBV2 | NA | NA | TGTGCCAGCAGTGAGCAGGGGTCTGGGGCCAACGTCCTGACTTTC | CASSEQGSGANVLTF
TRBJ1-2 | TRBV3-1 | NA | NA | TGTGCCAGCAGCCGAGGCAGGGGCGGCTACACCTTC | CASSRGRGGYTF
TRBJ2-7 | TRBV28 | NA | few | TGTGCCAGCAGTTTATCTCCTGCGGGCGAGCAGTACTTC | CASSLSPAGEQYF
TRBJ2-4 | TRBV4-1 | TRBD2 | NA | TGCGCCAGCAGCTCCGGACTAGCGGGCGGTGGGTCTAACATTCAGTACTTC | CASSSGLAGGGSNIQYF
TRBJ2-5 | TRBV6-2/TRBV6-3 | NA | many | TGTGCCAGCAGTTCAACCGGGCTGAGAGAGACCCAGTACTTC | CASSSTGLRETQYF
TRBJ2-3 | TRBV2 | NA | many | TGTGCCAGTCTCCGGAAACGGAGCACAGATACGCAGTATTTT | CASLRKRSTDTQYF
TRBJ1-5 | TRBV30 | NA | many | TGTGCCTGGAGTGACAGGGGCAATCAGCCCCAGCATTTT | CAWSDRGNQPQHF
TRBJ1-2 | TRBV4-1 | TRBD1 | many | TGCGCCAGCAGCCAAGATCCGGGACAGGTCAACTATGGCTACACCTTC | CASSQDPGQVNYGYTF
TRBJ2-5 | TRBV7-8 | NA | many | TGTGCCAGCAGCTTAGGGCGGGTTCAGACCCGGTACTTC | CASSLGRVQTRYF
TRBJ1-5 | TRBV6-5 | NA | many | TGTGCCAGCAGTAGCGGGTCGTCTGGGCAGCCCCAGCATTTT | CASSSGSSGQPQHF
TRBJ2-7 | TRBV7-2 | TRBD1 | many | TGTGCCAGCAGCTTAGCGGGACAGGGGAACTACGAGCAGTACTTC | CASSLAGQGNYEQYF
TRBJ2-2 | TRBV15 | TRBD2 | many | TGTGCCACCAGCAGAGAACCCCGGGAGGGCACCGGGGAGCTGTTTTTT | CATSREPREGTGELFF
TRBJ2-3 | TRBV28 | TRBD2 | many | TGTGCCAGCAGTTTGGGACTAGCGGGAGGATCCACAGATACGCAGTATTTT | CASSLGLAGGSTDTQYF
TRBJ2-6 | TRBV12-3/TRBV12-4 | NA | many | TGTGCCAGCACCGGGACCTCCTCTGGGGCCAACGTCCTGACTTTC | CASTGTSSGANVLTF
TRBJ2-7 | TRBV7-2 | NA | many | TGTGCCAGCAGCTTAATGGGTTGGAACGAGCAGTACTTC | CASSLMGWNEQYF
TRBJ2-7 | TRBV19 | NA | many | TGTGCCAGTAGTATTAAAGGCCCCTACGAGCAGTACTTC | CASSIKGPYEQYF
TRBJ2-3 | TRBV6-5 | TRBD2 | many | TGTGCCAGCAGTTACTCGTCTAGCGGTCACACAGATACGCAGTATTTT | CASSYSSSGHTDTQYF
TRBJ2-5 | TRBV11-2 | NA | many | TGTGCCAGCAGCCATCTTGGAGGGTCGGAAGGGACCCAGTACTTC | CASSHLGGSEGTQYF
TRBJ2-7 | TRBV5-6 | TRBD2 | few | TGTGCCAGCAGCTCCCCGGGACTAGCGGGAGAACGCTACGAGCAGTACTTC | CASSSPGLAGERYEQYF
TRBJ1-5 | TRBV6-1 | TRBD1 | NA | TGTGCCAGCAGTGAAAAAATTAAACAGGGGTTCCAGCCCCAGCATTTT | CASSEKIKQGFQPQHF
TRBJ2-7 | TRBV3-1 | TRBD1 | many | TGTGCCAGCAGCCAAGGGACGCCCAGGGGGAGCGAGCAGTACTTC | CASSQGTPRGSEQYF
TRBJ2-5 | TRBV28 | TRBD2 | NA | TGTGCCAGCAATCTTCCGGGACTAGCGGGAGGCCCTCTCCAAGAGACCCAGTACTTC | CASNLPGLAGGPLQETQYF
TRBJ2-3 | TRBV14 | TRBD2 | many | TGTGCCAGCAGCCAAGTCGCGGGAGCGCTAGATACGCAGTATTTT | CASSQVAGALDTQYF
TRBJ2-3 | TRBV15 | NA | NA | TGTGCCACCAGCAGAGTCAAGGTCCCAGATACGCAGTATTTT | CATSRVKVPDTQYF
TRBJ2-3 | TRBV12-3/TRBV12-4 | NA | few | TGTGCCAGCAGTTTATCGGAACGCACAGATACGCAGTATTTT | CASSLSERTDTQYF
TRBJ2-5 | TRBV24-1 | NA | many | TGTGCCACCAGCGGGGAAGTGCAAGAGACCCAGTACTTC | CATSGEVQETQYF
TRBJ2-7 | TRBV5-8 | TRBD1 | few | TGTGCCAGCAGCACTCGGGACAGCTTAACATTC | CASSTRDSLTF
TRBJ2-2 | TRBV7-6 | NA | few | TGTGCCAGCAGCCCTTCAGAGGCCGGGGAGCTGTTTTTT | CASSPSEAGELFF
TRBJ2-5 | TRBV5-1 | NA | NA | TGCGCCAGCAGCTTACTATCTGGGCAAGAGACCCAGTACTTC | CASSLLSGQETQYF